This TCR beta chain stems from a study of a mutant IDH1 vaccine in newly diagnosed glioma. Study at large: Eight vaccinations reached patients in weeks 1, 3, 5, 7, 11, 15, 19 and 23. First vaccine doses came 4-6 weeks after radiotherapy alone, or with temozolomide cycles. Every participant had undergone radiotherapy, temozolomide, or both before, and most underwent both.

The CDR3 has 14 residues. From germline, CDR1 is GTSNPN and CDR2 SVGIG (reference sequence). J lost 4 bases, V lost 1 base, and 5 bases had no gene match. Here immunoSEQ multiplex PCR was the method, and the copy in TCRdb shows in-frame clones only, minus some. The table records under 50,000 clones, roughly 90% of them present only once. For this clone: Its specificity is unknown.

Time point noted: week 23, last vaccination. Every vaccine dose comprised 300 ug of mutant IDH1 20-mer peptide plus topical imiquimod. Sample: PBMCs, taken from a glioma patient whose treatment included an IDH1 peptide vaccine. The sequence was obtained from a man aged 45-65 years with glioma. This sequence joins TRBV30 and TRBJ2-5, with 8 bases that match TRBD1. The CDR3 spells CAWSDGQGRETQYF. CDR3 DNA: TGTGCCTGGAGTGACGGACAGGGTCGAGAGACCCAGTACTTC.